The 21 T cell receptor beta chains in this list originate from one sample, sequenced in a study of CD8 T cells in ankylosing spondylitis. One entry per CDR3 protein results from TCRdb running MiXCR on the 5' RACE reads. The sample lists approximately 350,000 distinct CDR3 sequences, roughly 15% occurring once. Sequencing was done on a sample of blood, either unsorted or a sorted T cell fraction (not recorded which). These receptors all stem from a male donor with ankylosing spondylitis or in good health (not recorded which).

This clonotype was seen a handful of times. The rearrangement links TRBV20-1 to TRBJ2-7, with unresolved D. The CDR3 runs 13 residues. The germline V and J ends were trimmed by 6 bases and 2 bases, with 14 bases remaining between them. Germline V gives CDR1 DFQATT, CDR2 SNEGSKA (reference sequence). This CDR3 reads CSAAELYPYEQYF. Written as DNA, the CDR3 is TGCAGTGCCGCCGAGCTCTATCCCTACGAGCAGTACTTC.

This clonotype was found a few times. The chain links TRBV12-3 or TRBV12-4 to TRBJ2-2; 16 bases align to TRBD2. This CDR3 has 20 residues. J gave up 0 bases and V 8 bases, and 12 bases lay outside the gene matches. This chain's CDR3 is CASRGTGTSGRGSNTGELFF. In DNA form, the CDR3 reads TGTGCCAGCCGAGGGACCGGGACTAGCGGGAGGGGTTCGAACACCGGGGAGCTGTTTTTT.

The chain has TRBV27 and TRBJ2-3; 7 bases fit TRBD1. Germline CDR1 MNHEY, CDR2 SMNVEV (reference sequence). This CDR3 comprises 18 residues. Germline trimming cut 6 bases from V and 2 bases from J; bases unmatched to any gene: 17. The CDR3 DNA reads as TGTGCCAGCAGCCTACAGGGGATCAACCCGAAATACACAGATACGCAGTATTTT. Protein product: CASSLQGINPKYTDTQYF.

V and J are TRBV18 and TRBJ2-1; tentative D call: TRBD1 (6 bases). The germline gives CDR1 KGHSH, CDR2 LQKENI. This CDR3 spans 19 amino acids. Trimming left V 3 bases short and J 0 bases short, with 21 bases between. The CDR3 bases are TGTGCCAGCTCACCGTACAATACAGGGTCTACCAGCTCCTACAATGAGCAGTTCTTC. It is translated as CASSPYNTGSTSSYNEQFF.

A few counts support this clonotype. In nucleotides, the CDR3 is TGTGCCAGCAGTTTACTAGTTCAAGCCTACGAGCAGTACTTC. It encodes CASSLLVQAYEQYF. The J gene is TRBJ2-7, the V gene TRBV12-3 or TRBV12-4; D is uncertain. This CDR3 contains 14 residues. Trimming took off 2 bases at V and 2 bases at J, with 10 bases between the two ends.

This clonotype was counted between two and nine times. The CDR3 is CASSFDSQPQHF. The CDR3 DNA follows: TGTGCCAGCAGTTTCGATAGTCAGCCCCAGCATTTT. This chain connects TRBV12-3 or TRBV12-4 to TRBJ1-5; D remains unclear. CDR3 size: 12 residues. Trimming took off 3 bases at V and 6 bases at J, with 6 bases between the two ends.

The chain joins TRBV20-1 to TRBJ2-1; D gene unclear. This CDR3 comprises 13 residues. Trimming removed 2 bases at V and 8 bases at J, with 13 bases between. Germline V CDR1 and CDR2: DFQATT, SNEGSKA (reference sequence). CDR3 residues: CSARSPHIYEQFF. The CDR3 DNA sequence: TGCAGTGCTAGATCCCCCCATATCTATGAGCAGTTCTTC.

This clonotype has just a few counts. This rearrangement joins TRBV12-3 or TRBV12-4 to TRBJ1-1, with D perhaps TRBD1 (5 bases). V lost 6 bases and J lost 7, with 15 bases in between. This CDR3 contains 13 residues. CDR3 nucleotide sequence: TGTGCCAGCAGGGAAAAGGGGCGGGATGAAGCTTTCTTT. Residues: CASREKGRDEAFF.

This chain connects TRBV12-3 or TRBV12-4 to TRBJ2-1; TRBD2 agrees at 10 bases. Trimming removed 6 bases from V and 0 bases from J; junction bases left unmatched: 11. The CDR3 has 18 amino acids. Here the CDR3 reads CASSRPRTSGRSYNEQFF. The CDR3 nucleotides are TGTGCCAGCAGCCGCCCCCGGACTAGCGGTCGCTCCTACAATGAGCAGTTCTTC.

This clonotype was observed a few times. The chain is built from TRBV20-1 and TRBJ2-7; D unresolved. From germline, CDR1 is DFQATT and CDR2 SNEGSKA (reference sequence). Deletions cut 3 bases from V and 4 bases from J, with 7 bases between. CDR3 length: 11 amino acids. This CDR3 reads CSARSRYEQYF. The CDR3 bases are TGCAGTGCTAGGTCGCGGTACGAGCAGTACTTC.

The J gene is TRBJ2-7, the V gene TRBV2; D perhaps matches TRBD1 (5 bases). The CDR3 is 14 residues long. V was shortened by 8 bases and J by 0 bases, with 14 bases between the two germline ends. Looked up from germline, CDR1 is SNHLY and CDR2 is FYNNEI. CDR3 nucleotides: TGTGCCAGCCACAGGATGGGGAACTCCTACGAGCAGTACTTC. Protein sequence: CASHRMGNSYEQYF.

This chain uses TRBV5-1 with TRBJ1-2; the match to TRBD1 covers 8 bases. The CDR3 extends over 15 amino acids. V was pared by 2 bases and J by 7 bases, with 10 bases of the junction left unmatched. The germline CDR1 and CDR2 sequences are SGHRS and YFSETQ. This CDR3 reads CASSFRQGATRGYTF. CDR3 sequence (DNA): TGCGCCAGCAGCTTTCGGCAGGGGGCTACTCGTGGCTACACCTTC.

The rearrangement uses TRBV9 and TRBJ1-2, with 9 bases identical to TRBD1. V lost 4 bases, J lost 0 bases, and 10 bases stayed unmatched. The CDR3 sequence is 17 residues long. From germline, CDR1 is SGDLS and CDR2 YYNGEE. Here the CDR3 DNA reads TGTGCCAGCAGCTTACGGGACAGGGTCTTAACTAACTATGGCTACACCTTC. Translating gives CASSLRDRVLTNYGYTF.

The chain employs TRBV12-3 or TRBV12-4 and TRBJ1-4; maybe TRBD1 (5 bases). The CDR3 is 14 residues long. V lost 6 bases and J 7 bases, leaving 15 bases between the germline ends. The CDR3 protein is CASSDGGLSEKLFF. CDR3 nucleotides: TGTGCCAGCAGCGACGGGGGTCTTAGTGAAAAACTGTTTTTT.

This clonotype was observed a handful of times. The CDR3 region has the DNA TGTGCCAGCCTCACCTACAGGGGGCCCGACACTGAAGCTTTCTTT. Its translation: CASLTYRGPDTEAFF. The V and J genes are TRBV7-8 and TRBJ1-1; 9 positions match TRBD1. Germline V gives CDR1 SGHVS, CDR2 FQNEAQ. This CDR3 comprises 15 residues. J gave up 3 bases and V 8 bases, and 10 bases lay outside the gene matches.

This clonotype was observed at least ten times. The chain is built from TRBV19 and TRBJ1-5; D may be TRBD1 (6 bases). The CDR3 is 15 residues long. Germline-derived CDR1 and CDR2 are LNHDA and SQIVND (reference sequence). Trimming took off 9 bases at V and 3 bases at J, with 18 bases between the two ends. The CDR3 DNA reads TGTGCCAGCATGCTTAGGGGGAATGACAATCAGCCCCAGCATTTT. Amino acids: CASMLRGNDNQPQHF.

The chain employs TRBV9 and TRBJ2-3; D call uncertain. Trimming shortened V by 1 base and J by 2 bases, and 5 bases separated the two germline ends. Germline lookup yields CDR1 SGDLS and CDR2 YYNGEE. The CDR3 extends over 13 amino acids. The chain's CDR3 is CASSVQVTDTQYF. For the CDR3, the DNA is TGTGCCAGCAGCGTACAGGTCACAGATACGCAGTATTTT.

A few counts support this clonotype. The gene calls are TRBV27 and TRBJ1-1, with D possibly matching TRBD1 (5 bases). CDR1 is MNHEY and CDR2 is SMNVEV in the germline V gene (reference sequence). The CDR3 totals 13 residues. The germline V and J ends were trimmed by 6 bases and 0 bases, with 8 bases remaining between them. CDR3 sequence reads: CASSWDVNTEAFF. The CDR3 DNA follows: TGTGCCAGCAGCTGGGACGTGAACACTGAAGCTTTCTTT.

This clonotype was observed a few times. The rearrangement uses TRBV4-2 and TRBJ2-7, with D uncertain. Trimming shortened V by 0 bases and J by 2 bases, and 14 bases separated the two germline ends. CDR1 LGHNA and CDR2 YNFKEQ come from the germline V gene. The CDR3 is made up of 16 amino acids. DNA of the CDR3: TGTGCCAGCAGCCAAGAAACAGCAGTCGTGGCCTACGAGCAGTACTTC. This sequence encodes CASSQETAVVAYEQYF.

The chain is built from TRBV20-1 and TRBJ2-3, with TRBD2 matching over 7 bases. Germline values: CDR1 DFQATT, CDR2 SNEGSKA (reference sequence). CDR3 length equals 14 residues. V lost 3 bases, J lost 5 bases, and 8 bases stayed unmatched. The CDR3 nucleotides are TGCAGTGCTAGGGGGCGGGAGAGCCTAGATACGCAGTATTTT. It encodes CSARGRESLDTQYF.

This clonotype has a handful of counts. The rearrangement links TRBV4-2 to TRBJ2-5, with 10 bases lining up with TRBD2. V dropped 2 bases and J dropped 2; count of bases not matched to a gene: 5. Germline CDR1 LGHNA, CDR2 YNFKEQ. The CDR3 is 16 amino acids. The CDR3 bases are TGTGCCAGCAGCCAATCTGGACTAGCGGTTCAAGAGACCCAGTACTTC. It yields the protein CASSQSGLAVQETQYF.